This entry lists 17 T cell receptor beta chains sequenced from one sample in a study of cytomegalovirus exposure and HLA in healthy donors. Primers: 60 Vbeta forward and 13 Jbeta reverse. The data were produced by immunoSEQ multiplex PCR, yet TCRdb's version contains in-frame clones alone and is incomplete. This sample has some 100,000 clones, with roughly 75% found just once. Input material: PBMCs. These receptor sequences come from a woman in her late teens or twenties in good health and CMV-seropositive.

The CDR3: CASSLSRGDVDEQYF. Written as DNA, the CDR3 is TGTGCCAGCAGTTTATCGCGGGGGGACGTAGACGAGCAGTACTTC. The chain combines TRBV27 with TRBJ2-7, with TRBD2 matching 8 bases. This CDR3 has 15 amino acids. After removal of 0 bases from V and 5 bases from J, the junction contained 6 bases not matched to a gene. CDR1 is MNHEY, CDR2 SMNVEV, per germline (reference sequence).

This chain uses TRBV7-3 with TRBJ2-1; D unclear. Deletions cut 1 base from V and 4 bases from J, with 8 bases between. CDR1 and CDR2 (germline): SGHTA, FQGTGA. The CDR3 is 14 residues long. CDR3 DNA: TGTGCCAGCAGCTTAAGTGGCAGTTACAATGAGCAGTTCTTC. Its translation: CASSLSGSYNEQFF.

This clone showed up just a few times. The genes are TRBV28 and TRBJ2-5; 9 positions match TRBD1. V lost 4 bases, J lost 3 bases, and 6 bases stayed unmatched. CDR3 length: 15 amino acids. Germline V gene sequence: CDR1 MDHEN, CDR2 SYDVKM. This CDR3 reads CASSSQGAGEETQYF. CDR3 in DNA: TGTGCCAGCAGTTCACAGGGGGCAGGGGAAGAGACCCAGTACTTC.

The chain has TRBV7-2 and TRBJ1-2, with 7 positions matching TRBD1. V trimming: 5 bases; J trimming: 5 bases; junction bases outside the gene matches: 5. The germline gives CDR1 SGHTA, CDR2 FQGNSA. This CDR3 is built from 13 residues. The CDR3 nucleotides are TGTGCCAGCAGCCCGCAGGGGGATTATGGCTACACCTTC. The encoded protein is CASSPQGDYGYTF.

CDR3 protein: CASSLVPRETQYF. DNA for the CDR3: TGTGCCAGCAGCTTGGTCCCGCGGGAGACCCAGTACTTC. J is TRBJ2-5 and V is TRBV5-6, with D uncertain. Germline CDR1 reads SGHDT; CDR2 reads YYEEEE. The CDR3 contains 13 residues. V was trimmed by 0 bases and J by 5 bases, leaving 8 bases between them.

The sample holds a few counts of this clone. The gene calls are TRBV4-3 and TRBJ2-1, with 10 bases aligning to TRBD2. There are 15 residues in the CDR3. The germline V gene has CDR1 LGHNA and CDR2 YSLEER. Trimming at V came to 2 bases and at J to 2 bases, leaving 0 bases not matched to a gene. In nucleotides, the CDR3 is TGCGCCAGCAGCCAAACTAGCGGGACCTACAATGAGCAGTTCTTC. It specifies CASSQTSGTYNEQFF.

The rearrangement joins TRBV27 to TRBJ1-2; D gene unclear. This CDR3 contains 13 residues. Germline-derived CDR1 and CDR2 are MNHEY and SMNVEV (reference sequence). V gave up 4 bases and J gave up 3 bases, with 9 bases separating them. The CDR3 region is CASSSLSHYGYTF. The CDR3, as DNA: TGTGCCAGCAGTTCCCTAAGTCACTATGGCTACACCTTC.

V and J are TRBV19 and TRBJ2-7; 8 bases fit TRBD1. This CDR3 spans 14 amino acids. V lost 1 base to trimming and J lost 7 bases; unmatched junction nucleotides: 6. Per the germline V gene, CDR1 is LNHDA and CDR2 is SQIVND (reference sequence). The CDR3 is CASSIARGPVEQYF. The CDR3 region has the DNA TGTGCCAGTAGTATAGCCAGGGGGCCGGTTGAGCAGTACTTC.

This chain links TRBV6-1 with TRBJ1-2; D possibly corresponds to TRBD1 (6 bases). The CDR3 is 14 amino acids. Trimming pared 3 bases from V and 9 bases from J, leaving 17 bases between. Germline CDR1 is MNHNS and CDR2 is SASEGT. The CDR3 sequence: CASSDPGTIYSYTF. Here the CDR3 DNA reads TGTGCCAGCAGTGACCCTGGGACAATTTACAGCTACACCTTC.

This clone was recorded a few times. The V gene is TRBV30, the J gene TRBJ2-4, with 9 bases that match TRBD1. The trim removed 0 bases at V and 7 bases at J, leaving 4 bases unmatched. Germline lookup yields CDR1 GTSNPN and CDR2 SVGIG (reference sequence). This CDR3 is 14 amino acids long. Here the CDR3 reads CAWSVPGQGNIQYF. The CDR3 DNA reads TGTGCCTGGAGTGTCCCCGGACAGGGGAACATTCAGTACTTC. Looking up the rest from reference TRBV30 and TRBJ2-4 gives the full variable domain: SQTIHQWPATLVQPVGSPLSLECTVEGTSNPNLYWYRQAAGRGLQLLFYSVGIGQISSEVPQNLSASRPQDRQFILSSKKLLLSDSGFYLCAWSVPGQGNIQYFGAGTRLSVL.

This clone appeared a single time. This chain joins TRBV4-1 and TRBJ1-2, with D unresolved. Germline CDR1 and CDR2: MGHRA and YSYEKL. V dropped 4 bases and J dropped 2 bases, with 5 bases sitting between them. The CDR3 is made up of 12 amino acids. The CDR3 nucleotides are TGCGCCAGCAGCCCAGGAAACTATGGCTACACCTTC. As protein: CASSPGNYGYTF.

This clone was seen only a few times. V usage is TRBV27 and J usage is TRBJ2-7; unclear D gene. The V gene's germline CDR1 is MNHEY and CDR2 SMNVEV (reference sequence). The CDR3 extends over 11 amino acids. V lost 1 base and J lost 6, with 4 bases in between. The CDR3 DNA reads TGTGCCAGCAGTTTATACGGCGAGCAGTACTTC. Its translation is CASSLYGEQYF.

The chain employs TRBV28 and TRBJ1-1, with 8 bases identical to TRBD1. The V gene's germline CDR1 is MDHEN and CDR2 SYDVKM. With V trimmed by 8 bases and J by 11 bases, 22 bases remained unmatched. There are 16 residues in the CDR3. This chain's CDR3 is CASRNSGTGLIGWAFF. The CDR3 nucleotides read TGTGCCAGCCGAAACTCCGGGACAGGACTGATCGGGTGGGCTTTCTTT.

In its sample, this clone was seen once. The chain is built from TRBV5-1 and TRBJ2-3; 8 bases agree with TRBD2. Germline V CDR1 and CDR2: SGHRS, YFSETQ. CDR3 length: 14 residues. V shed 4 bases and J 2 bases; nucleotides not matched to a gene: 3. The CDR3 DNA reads TGCGCCAGCAGCCGGGAGGGCATCACAGATACGCAGTATTTT. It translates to CASSREGITDTQYF.

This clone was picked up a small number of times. CDR3 bases: TGTGCCAGCAGTTACTCTGCGGAACGTACCTACGAGCAGTACTTC. Protein: CASSYSAERTYEQYF. The chain recombines TRBV6-5 with TRBJ2-5; D uncertain. The J call is doubtful: the DNA matches TRBJ2-7 better. The CDR3 spans 15 residues. Germline V gives CDR1 MNHEY, CDR2 SVGAGI.

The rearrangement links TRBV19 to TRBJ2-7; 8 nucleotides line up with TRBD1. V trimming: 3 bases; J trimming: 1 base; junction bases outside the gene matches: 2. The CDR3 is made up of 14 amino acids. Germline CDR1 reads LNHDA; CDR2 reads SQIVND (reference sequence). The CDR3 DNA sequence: TGTGCCAGTAGTATGAGACAGGGGTCCTACGAGCAGTACTTC. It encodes CASSMRQGSYEQYF.

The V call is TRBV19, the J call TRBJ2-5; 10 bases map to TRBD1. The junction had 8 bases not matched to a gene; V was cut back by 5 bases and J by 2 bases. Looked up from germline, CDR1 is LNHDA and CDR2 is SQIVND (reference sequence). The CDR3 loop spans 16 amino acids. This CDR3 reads CASSDWDRGRQETQYF. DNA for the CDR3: TGTGCCAGTAGTGATTGGGACAGGGGAAGACAAGAGACCCAGTACTTC.